Shown below are 13 T cell receptor beta chains from a single sample sequenced in a study of T cell changes during pregnancy in multiple sclerosis. Produced via immunoSEQ multiplex PCR; TCRdb's table is partial and in-frame only. The table includes around 20,000 clones, under 95% detected once. The source was CD4+ T cells from peripheral blood mononuclear cells, collected in the third trimester of pregnancy. The receptors originated from a female donor in good health, enrolled as a control in a pregnancy study.

The chain combines TRBV6-1 with TRBJ1-3; D uncertain. Trimming took 4 bases from V and 4 from J, leaving 17 bases between them. Germline CDR1 and CDR2: MNHNS and SASEGT. CDR3 length: 16 residues. The CDR3 region has the DNA TGTGCCAGCAGTGTATCAGGCCTTTCCTCGGGAAACACCATATATTTT. As protein: CASSVSGLSSGNTIYF.

This clone came up once. The chain recombines TRBV6-1 with TRBJ2-7; no clear D. With 1 base removed from V and 5 bases from J, the gap between germline ends came to 6 bases. Germline CDR1 reads MNHNS; CDR2 reads SASEGT. The CDR3 contains 12 residues. The CDR3 protein is CASSEVGDEQYF. The CDR3 DNA reads TGTGCCAGCAGTGAAGTTGGAGACGAGCAGTACTTC.

The chain carries TRBV7-2 and TRBJ1-6; D is uncertain. The CDR3 loop spans 15 amino acids. V lost 0 bases and J lost 9, with 12 bases in between. CDR1 is SGHTA and CDR2 is FQGNSA in the germline V gene. The CDR3 here is CASSLAREGRSPLHF. In DNA form, the CDR3 reads TGTGCCAGCAGCTTAGCGAGGGAGGGCCGTTCACCCCTCCACTTT.

The rearrangement joins TRBV19 to TRBJ1-1; D unresolved. Trimming took off 6 bases at V and 1 base at J, with 15 bases between the two ends. Germline lookup yields CDR1 LNHDA and CDR2 SQIVND (reference sequence). This CDR3 region has 15 residues. CDR3 sequence (DNA): TGTGCCAGTAGCGAAGGTCGACTATGGAACACTGAAGCTTTCTTT. Translated, it gives CASSEGRLWNTEAFF.

CDR3 DNA: TGTGCCAGCAGTGTTACCGGGACAGGGGGCAAAAAACTGTTTTTT. Translation: CASSVTGTGGKKLFF. The rearrangement uses TRBV28 and TRBJ1-4; 12 bases map to TRBD1. The CDR3 runs 15 residues. V lost 5 bases to trimming and J lost 9 bases; unmatched junction nucleotides: 7. Germline CDR1 and CDR2: MDHEN and SYDVKM.

J is TRBJ2-3 and V is TRBV10-3, with a possible D match to TRBD2 (6 bases). This CDR3 has 15 amino acids. V was clipped by 2 bases and J by 6 bases, with 15 bases between them. Germline CDR1 and CDR2: ENHRY and SYGVKD. This CDR3 is CAISERRTTLDTQYF. The CDR3 bases are TGTGCCATCAGTGAGCGGAGGACTACTCTGGATACGCAGTATTTT.

The V gene is TRBV13, the J gene TRBJ1-1; 10 bases align to TRBD1. This CDR3 spans 15 amino acids. The trim removed 5 bases at V and 3 bases at J, leaving 6 bases unmatched. Looked up from germline, CDR1 is PRHDT and CDR2 is FYEKMQ (reference sequence). The CDR3: CASSPTGGQDTEAFF. CDR3 DNA: TGTGCCAGCAGCCCGACAGGGGGCCAGGACACTGAAGCTTTCTTT. Full variable domain (rest looked up from reference TRBV13 and TRBJ1-1): AAGVIQSPRHLIKEKRETATLKCYPIPRHDTVYWYQQGPGQDPQFLISFYEKMQSDKGSIPDRFSAQQFSDYHSELNMSSLELGDSALYFCASSPTGGQDTEAFFGQGTRLTVV.

The rearrangement uses TRBV9 and TRBJ2-5, with 9 nucleotides matching TRBD1. The CDR3 sequence is 15 residues long. Per germline, CDR1 SGDLS and CDR2 YYNGEE. With 2 bases clipped from V and 4 bases from J, the junction kept 6 bases outside the gene matches. CDR3 residues: CASSVGGQGSETQYF. The CDR3 coding sequence is TGTGCCAGCAGCGTTGGGGGACAGGGCTCAGAGACCCAGTACTTC.

V and J are TRBV28 and TRBJ1-2; TRBD1 aligns across 10 bases. Germline V lookup: CDR1 MDHEN, CDR2 SYDVKM. This CDR3 has 18 amino acids. The V gene end was trimmed by 4 bases and the J gene end by 4 bases; junction bases not matched to a gene: 15. CDR3 loop: CASSSLTLGQGRVYGYTF. The DNA for the CDR3 is TGTGCCAGCAGTTCCTTAACGTTGGGACAGGGGCGAGTCTATGGCTACACCTTC.

The rearrangement links TRBV7-9 to TRBJ1-5; D possibly corresponds to TRBD1 (5 bases). V was shortened by 2 bases and J by 0 bases, with 11 bases between the two germline ends. The germline V gene has CDR1 SEHNR and CDR2 FQNEAQ (reference sequence). The CDR3 totals 16 residues. CDR3 loop: CASSLSQDTSNQPQHF. The CDR3 DNA reads TGTGCCAGCAGCTTATCTCAGGACACTAGCAATCAGCCCCAGCATTTT.

The chain recombines TRBV19 with TRBJ2-7; 9 bases are shared with TRBD1. This CDR3 has 16 amino acids. After removal of 4 bases from V and 2 bases from J, the junction contained 9 bases not matched to a gene. Germline lookup yields CDR1 LNHDA and CDR2 SQIVND (reference sequence). The CDR3 sequence is CASSTAGTGYPYEQYF. DNA of the CDR3: TGTGCCAGTAGTACTGCCGGGACAGGGTATCCCTACGAGCAGTACTTC.

This clone was seen a single time. The chain employs TRBV9 and TRBJ2-5; 10 nucleotides match TRBD1. In germline, CDR1 is SGDLS, CDR2 YYNGEE. This CDR3 spans 15 amino acids. Trimming took 4 bases from V and 5 from J; bases not matched to a gene: 8. DNA of the CDR3: TGTGCCAGCAGCCTCGTGGGACAGGGGATGGAGACCCAGTACTTC. Residues: CASSLVGQGMETQYF.

The J gene is TRBJ1-6, the V gene TRBV7-8, with a possible D match to TRBD1 (5 bases). CDR1 and CDR2 from the germline V gene are SGHVS and FQNEAQ. There are 15 residues in the CDR3. Trimming stripped 1 base from V and 9 bases from J, with 13 bases between. The CDR3 nucleotides read TGTGCCAGCAGCTTAGGGGGGGGGTCGGGTTCACCCCTCCACTTT. Translation: CASSLGGGSGSPLHF.